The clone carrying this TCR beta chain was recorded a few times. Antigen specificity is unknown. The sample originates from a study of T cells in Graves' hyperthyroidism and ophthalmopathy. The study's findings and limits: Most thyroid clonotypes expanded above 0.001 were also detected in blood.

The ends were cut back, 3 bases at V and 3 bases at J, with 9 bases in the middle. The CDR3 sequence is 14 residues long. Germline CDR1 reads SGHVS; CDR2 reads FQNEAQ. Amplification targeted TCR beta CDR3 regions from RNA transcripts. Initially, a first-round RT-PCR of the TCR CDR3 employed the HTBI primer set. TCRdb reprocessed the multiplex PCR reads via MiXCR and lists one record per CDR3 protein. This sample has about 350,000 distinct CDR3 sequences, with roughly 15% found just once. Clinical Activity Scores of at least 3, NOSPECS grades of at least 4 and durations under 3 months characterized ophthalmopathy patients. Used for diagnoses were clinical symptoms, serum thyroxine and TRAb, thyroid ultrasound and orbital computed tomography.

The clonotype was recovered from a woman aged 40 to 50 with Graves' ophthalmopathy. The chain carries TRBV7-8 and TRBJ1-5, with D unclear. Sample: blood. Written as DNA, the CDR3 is TGTGCCAGCAGCTTCTTGGGCCCCAATCAGCCCCAGCATTTT. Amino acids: CASSFLGPNQPQHF.